A single sample gave rise to the 28 T cell receptor beta chains below, sequenced in a study of T cells in Graves' hyperthyroidism and ophthalmopathy. What was amplified from RNA transcripts were TCR beta CDR3 regions. The primer set for the first-round RT-PCR of the TCR CDR3 was HTBI. MiXCR was run by TCRdb on the multiplex PCR reads, yielding one entry per CDR3 protein. The table includes 300,000 to 450,000 distinct CDR3 sequences, 15% detected once. Sequenced: blood. These receptor sequences come from a woman aged 25-40 years with Graves' hyperthyroidism.

The chain has TRBV14 and TRBJ2-3, with 12 bases fitting TRBD2. This CDR3 region has 17 residues. The V and J ends lost 4 bases and 4 bases, in that order; junction bases with no gene match: 9. CDR1 and CDR2 from the germline V gene are SGHDN and FVKESK. CDR3 in DNA: TGTGCCAGCAGCCCACTATTAACTAGCGGGAGGCCAGATACGCAGTATTTT. It encodes CASSPLLTSGRPDTQYF.

A remark on this clonotype: In this CDR3 the conserved last residue, phenylalanine or tryptophan, is missing, so a read error is likely. The V call is TRBV11-2, the J call TRBJ2-1; no definite D call. Germline assignment: CDR1 SGHAT and CDR2 FQNNGV. The V end lost 0 bases, the J end lost 7 bases, and 7 bases lay between the germline ends. This CDR3 spans 13 amino acids. The CDR3 is CASSLEFSNEQFS. The CDR3 DNA follows: TGTGCCAGCAGCTTAGAGTTTAGTAATGAGCAGTTCTCC.

V gene TRBV7-9 combines with J gene TRBJ2-3; D is perhaps TRBD2 (5 bases). V was trimmed by 8 bases and J by 0 bases, leaving 27 bases between them. Germline CDR1 and CDR2: SEHNR and FQNEAQ (reference sequence). The CDR3 sequence is 19 residues long. CDR3 sequence reads: CASQLGSSGTGYSTDTQYF. DNA for the CDR3: TGTGCCAGCCAGCTAGGTTCGAGCGGAACCGGCTATAGCACAGATACGCAGTATTTT.

There are many counts of this clonotype. This chain links TRBV7-9 with TRBJ2-5, with 14 bases identical to TRBD2. Germline V gene sequence: CDR1 SEHNR, CDR2 FQNEAQ (reference sequence). This CDR3 spans 16 amino acids. With 5 bases clipped from V and 4 bases from J, the junction kept 6 bases outside the gene matches. The CDR3 loop reads CASSVRLAGGRETQYF. The CDR3 DNA reads TGTGCCAGCAGCGTTCGACTAGCGGGAGGGCGAGAGACCCAGTACTTC.

As for this clonotype: A much larger clone sits a single nucleotide away, making a read error possible. This chain joins TRBV18 and TRBJ2-6; D might be TRBD1 or TRBD2, each matching 6 bases. This CDR3 comprises 15 residues. The germline V gene encodes CDR1 KGHSH and CDR2 LQKENI. The CDR3 DNA reads TGTGCCAGCTCACCATCGGGGGCTGGGGCCAACGTCCCGACTTTC. This sequence encodes CASSPSGAGANVPTF.

There are many counts of this clonotype. The V gene is TRBV12-3 or TRBV12-4, the J gene TRBJ2-1; unclear D gene. V shed 1 base and J shed 0 bases, with 10 bases lying between them. This CDR3 spans 16 amino acids. CDR3 sequence: CASSLGSTRSYNEQFF. As DNA, the CDR3 is TGTGCCAGCAGTTTAGGCTCGACCCGCTCCTACAATGAGCAGTTCTTC.

This clonotype was detected many times. The CDR3 DNA is TGTGCCAGCAGCCTAGGGACTAGCGGGAGAAGCTCCTACAATGAGCAGTTCTTC. Its translation: CASSLGTSGRSSYNEQFF. The rearrangement links TRBV28 to TRBJ2-1, with TRBD2 matching 14 bases. J was trimmed by 0 bases and V by 6 bases; bases with no gene match: 7. This CDR3 has 18 residues. Germline lookup yields CDR1 MDHEN and CDR2 SYDVKM.

The chain joins TRBV5-1 to TRBJ2-7; a possible D gene is TRBD2 (5 bases). Germline values: CDR1 SGHRS, CDR2 YFSETQ. V was clipped by 4 bases and J by 0 bases, with 11 bases between them. The CDR3 has 14 amino acids. The CDR3: CASSQTTSSYEQYF. CDR3 nucleotide sequence: TGCGCCAGCAGCCAGACTACAAGCTCCTACGAGCAGTACTTC.

This clonotype was seen many times. The J gene is TRBJ2-5, the V gene TRBV3-1; D remains ambiguous. CDR1 is LGHDT and CDR2 is YNNKEL in the germline V gene (reference sequence). The V and J ends lost 1 base and 0 bases respectively, with 6 bases between them. The CDR3 is 14 residues long. CDR3 in DNA: TGTGCCAGCAGCCAAGCTCCAGACCAAGAGACCCAGTACTTC. Translating it yields CASSQAPDQETQYF.

This clonotype was detected ten times or more. The rearrangement links TRBV3-1 to TRBJ1-1; D gene uncertain. V lost 5 bases and J lost 1, with 11 bases in between. There are 14 residues in the CDR3. Germline V gene lookup returns CDR1 LGHDT and CDR2 YNNKEL (reference sequence). CDR3 sequence (DNA): TGTGCCAGCAGCTTTCGGACGGAGAACACTGAAGCTTTCTTT. The encoded protein is CASSFRTENTEAFF.

This clonotype came up many times. V and J are TRBV3-1 and TRBJ2-3; D unresolved. In germline, CDR1 is LGHDT, CDR2 YNNKEL (reference sequence). CDR3 length: 15 residues. V was shortened by 3 bases and J by 2 bases, with 12 bases between the two germline ends. The CDR3 DNA reads as TGTGCCAGCAGCCACCTCCGGTTTCCCACAGATACGCAGTATTTT. Translated, it gives CASSHLRFPTDTQYF.

This clonotype was counted many times. V and J are TRBV11-3 and TRBJ2-2, with unresolved D. V dropped 5 bases and J dropped 8 bases, with 18 bases sitting between them. The CDR3 extends over 15 amino acids. Germline V gene sequence: CDR1 SGHNT, CDR2 YENEEA. The CDR3 DNA reads TGTGCCAGCAGCCTAGGAACCCTCAACAAAGGGGAGCTGTTTTTT. Translating gives CASSLGTLNKGELFF.

The gene calls are TRBV6-1 and TRBJ1-3; weak D call: TRBD1 (5 bases). This CDR3 spans 15 amino acids. Germline V gives CDR1 MNHNS, CDR2 SASEGT. V was trimmed by 7 bases and J by 0 bases, leaving 13 bases between them. The CDR3 here is CASTRSGSSGNTIYF. The DNA for the CDR3 is TGTGCCAGCACCCGATCAGGGAGCTCTGGAAACACCATATATTTT.

This clonotype came up many times. The chain has TRBV27 and TRBJ2-1, with 7 bases lining up with TRBD2. Germline lookup yields CDR1 MNHEY and CDR2 SMNVEV (reference sequence). With 8 bases clipped from V and 4 bases from J, the junction kept 2 bases outside the gene matches. The length of the CDR3 is 12 residues. The CDR3: CASGRGYNEQFF. Here the CDR3 DNA reads TGTGCCAGCGGGAGGGGATACAATGAGCAGTTCTTC.

The sample holds many counts of this clonotype. The chain joins TRBV10-3 to TRBJ2-7; the D gene is possibly TRBD2 (5 bases). CDR1 ENHRY and CDR2 SYGVKD come from the germline V gene. The germline V and J ends were trimmed by 2 bases and 0 bases, with 8 bases remaining between them. This CDR3 has 14 amino acids. CDR3 in amino acids: CAISERRDSYEQYF. The CDR3 DNA is TGTGCCATCAGTGAGCGCCGGGACTCCTACGAGCAGTACTTC.

In this sample, this clonotype turned up many times. The chain employs TRBV30 and TRBJ2-1; 12 bases are shared with TRBD2. Trimming cost V 2 bases and J 2 bases; bases outside gene matches: 4. Germline V gives CDR1 GTSNPN, CDR2 SVGIG (reference sequence). The CDR3 length is 16 residues. The CDR3 nucleotides read TGTGCCTGGAGTCTGACTAGCGGGAGACCCTACAATGAGCAGTTCTTC. Translated: CAWSLTSGRPYNEQFF.

The chain combines TRBV29-1 with TRBJ2-3, with TRBD1 matching 10 bases. Per the germline V gene, CDR1 is SQVTM and CDR2 is ANQGSEA. J was trimmed by 2 bases and V by 5 bases; bases with no gene match: 4. This CDR3 is 14 amino acids long. CDR3 sequence: CSVRQGAVTDTQYF. The CDR3 DNA is TGCAGCGTTAGACAGGGGGCAGTCACAGATACGCAGTATTTT.

The J gene is TRBJ1-2, the V gene TRBV29-1; weak D call: TRBD1 (5 bases). This CDR3 contains 13 residues. CDR1 and CDR2 (germline): SQVTM, ANQGSEA. V lost 5 bases to trimming and J lost 6 bases, with 16 bases between them. CDR3 loop: CSVTPLGLDGYTF. CDR3 DNA sequence: TGCAGCGTTACCCCTTTGGGGCTTGATGGCTACACCTTC. Full variable domain (rest looked up from reference TRBV29-1 and TRBJ1-2): SAVISQKPSRDICQRGTSLTIQCQVDSQVTMMFWYRQQPGQSLTLIATANQGSEATYESGFVIDKFPISRPNLTFSTLTVSNMSPEDSSIYLCSVTPLGLDGYTFGSGTRLTVV.

The table lists this clonotype with many counts. The chain uses TRBV7-9 and TRBJ1-6; D gene uncertain. The CDR3 consists of 14 residues. Germline values: CDR1 SEHNR, CDR2 FQNEAQ (reference sequence). V was cut by 1 base and J by 6 bases, with 7 bases left in between. CDR3 region: CASSLEQTNSPLHF. The CDR3 DNA sequence: TGTGCCAGCAGCTTAGAACAGACTAATTCACCCCTCCACTTT. Variable domain in full (rest from reference TRBV7-9 and TRBJ1-6): DTGVSQNPRHKITKRGQNVTFRCDPISEHNRLYWYRQTLGQGPEFLTYFQNEAQLEKSRLLSDRFSAERPKGSFSTLEIQRTEQGDSAMYLCASSLEQTNSPLHFGNGTRLTVT.

This clonotype showed up many times. This chain links TRBV28 with TRBJ2-1; 13 bases fit TRBD2. Trimming removed 2 bases from V and 4 bases from J; junction bases left unmatched: 8. The germline gives CDR1 MDHEN, CDR2 SYDVKM. The CDR3 loop spans 18 amino acids. The CDR3 sequence is CASSLGRTSGGVYNEQFF. CDR3 nucleotides: TGTGCCAGCAGTTTAGGTAGGACTAGCGGGGGAGTATACAATGAGCAGTTCTTC.

This sequence joins TRBV28 and TRBJ1-1; D might be TRBD1 (5 bases). Germline V gene lookup returns CDR1 MDHEN and CDR2 SYDVKM. The length of the CDR3 is 15 residues. V lost 4 bases and J 0 bases, leaving 12 bases between the germline ends. The CDR3 sequence: CASSSTGAMNTEAFF. In nucleotides, the CDR3 is TGTGCCAGCAGTTCGACCGGGGCAATGAACACTGAAGCTTTCTTT. Based on the CDR3 plus reference TRBV28 and TRBJ1-1, the full variable domain is DVKVTQSSRYLVKRTGEKVFLECVQDMDHENMFWYRQDPGLGLRLIYFSYDVKMKEKGDIPEGYSVSREKKERFSLILESASTNQTSMYLCASSSTGAMNTEAFFGQGTRLTVV.

This clonotype was detected only a few times. The J gene is TRBJ2-1, the V gene TRBV6-1; TRBD2 aligns across 13 bases. The J segment lost 8 bases and the V segment lost 2 bases, leaving 9 bases of the junction unmatched. CDR1 and CDR2 from the germline V gene are MNHNS and SASEGT. The CDR3 totals 17 residues. The CDR3 protein is CASSEMTGLAGLYEQFF. The CDR3 nucleotides read TGTGCCAGCAGTGAAATGACGGGACTAGCGGGACTTTATGAGCAGTTCTTC.

This clonotype was observed a handful of times. The chain is built from TRBV5-1 and TRBJ1-1; tentatively, D is TRBD1 (5 bases). The CDR3 runs 14 residues. V lost 4 bases and J 0 bases, leaving 10 bases between the germline ends. Germline V lookup: CDR1 SGHRS, CDR2 YFSETQ. CDR3 sequence reads: CASSPGDLNTEAFF. Written as DNA, the CDR3 is TGCGCCAGCAGCCCCGGGGACCTGAACACTGAAGCTTTCTTT. Supplemented by reference TRBV5-1 and TRBJ1-1, the full variable domain reads KAGVTQTPRYLIKTRGQQVTLSCSPISGHRSVSWYQQTPGQGLQFLFEYFSETQRNKGNFPGRFSGRQFSNSRSEMNVSTLELGDSALYLCASSPGDLNTEAFFGQGTRLTVV.

This clonotype was seen repeatedly, ten times or more. The rearrangement links TRBV30 to TRBJ2-2; TRBD1 is a possible D gene (6 bases). The CDR3 is 13 amino acids. Germline assignment: CDR1 GTSNPN and CDR2 SVGIG (reference sequence). V lost 5 bases and J 5 bases, leaving 12 bases between the germline ends. CDR3 sequence reads: CAWHRVVTGELFF. CDR3 in DNA: TGTGCCTGGCACAGGGTGGTTACCGGGGAGCTGTTTTTT.

The chain carries TRBV24-1 and TRBJ1-2, with TRBD1 as a possible D gene (5 bases). CDR1 and CDR2 from the germline V gene are KGHDR and SFDVKD. This CDR3 is built from 12 residues. V dropped 6 bases and J dropped 3 bases, with 7 bases sitting between them. The CDR3 sequence: CATSQTDYGYTF. DNA of the CDR3: TGTGCCACCAGTCAGACAGACTATGGCTACACCTTC.

This clonotype was seen ten or more times. The gene calls are TRBV20-1 and TRBJ2-5; D ambiguous. Germline V gene lookup returns CDR1 DFQATT and CDR2 SNEGSKA (reference sequence). V shed 0 bases and J shed 7 bases, with 12 bases lying between them. This CDR3 is built from 13 residues. The CDR3 DNA sequence: TGCAGTGCTAGAGAGGTACTGCTTCGGACCCAGTACTTC. Translation gives CSAREVLLRTQYF.

This clonotype occurred many times. This chain uses TRBV27 with TRBJ2-1; 9 bases are a match to TRBD2. Trimming took 1 base from V and 9 from J; bases not matched to a gene: 13. Germline V gene lookup returns CDR1 MNHEY and CDR2 SMNVEV (reference sequence). The CDR3 extends over 17 amino acids. The DNA of the CDR3 is TGTGCCAGCAGTTTATTGCGGGAGGGTTCGGTAGCAGGTGAGCAGTTCTTC. This sequence encodes CASSLLREGSVAGEQFF.

V gene TRBV7-9 combines with J gene TRBJ2-3; 9 bases are shared with TRBD2. Per the germline V gene, CDR1 is SEHNR and CDR2 is FQNEAQ (reference sequence). The CDR3 extends over 16 amino acids. V was clipped by 2 bases and J by 3 bases; unmatched bases: 6. The CDR3 region has the DNA TGTGCCAGCAGCTTATCAGGGACTAGCATGACAGATACGCAGTATTTT. It is translated as CASSLSGTSMTDTQYF. Full variable domain (outside the CDR3, taken from reference TRBV7-9 and TRBJ2-3): DTGVSQNPRHKITKRGQNVTFRCDPISEHNRLYWYRQTLGQGPEFLTYFQNEAQLEKSRLLSDRFSAERPKGSFSTLEIQRTEQGDSAMYLCASSLSGTSMTDTQYFGPGTRLTVL.